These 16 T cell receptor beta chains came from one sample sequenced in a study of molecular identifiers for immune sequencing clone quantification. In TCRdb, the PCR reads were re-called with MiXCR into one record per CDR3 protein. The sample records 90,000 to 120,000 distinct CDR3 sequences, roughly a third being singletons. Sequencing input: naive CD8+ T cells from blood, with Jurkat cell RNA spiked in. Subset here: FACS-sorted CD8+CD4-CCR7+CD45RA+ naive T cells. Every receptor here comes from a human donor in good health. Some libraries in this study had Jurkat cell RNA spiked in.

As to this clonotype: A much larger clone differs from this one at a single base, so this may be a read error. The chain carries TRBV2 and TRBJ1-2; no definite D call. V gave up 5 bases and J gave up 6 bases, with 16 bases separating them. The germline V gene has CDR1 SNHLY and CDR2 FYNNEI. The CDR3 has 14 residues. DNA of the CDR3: TGTGCCAGCAGTCTAGGACTGGTAGTCAATGGCTACACCTTC. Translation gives CASSLGLVVNGYTF.

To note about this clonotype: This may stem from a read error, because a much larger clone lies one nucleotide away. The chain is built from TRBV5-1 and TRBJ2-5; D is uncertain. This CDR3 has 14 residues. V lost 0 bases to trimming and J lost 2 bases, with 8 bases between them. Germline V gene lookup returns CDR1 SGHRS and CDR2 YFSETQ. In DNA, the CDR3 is TGCGCCAGCAGCTTGGGGCGGTTTCAAGAGACCCAGTACTTC. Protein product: CASSLGRFQETQYF.

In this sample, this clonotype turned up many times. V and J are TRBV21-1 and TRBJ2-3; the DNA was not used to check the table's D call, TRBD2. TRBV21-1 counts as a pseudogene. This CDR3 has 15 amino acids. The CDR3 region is CASLGKAGERDTQYF. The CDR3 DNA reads TGTGCCAGCCTTGGGAAAGCGGGAGAGAGGGATACGCAGTATTTT.

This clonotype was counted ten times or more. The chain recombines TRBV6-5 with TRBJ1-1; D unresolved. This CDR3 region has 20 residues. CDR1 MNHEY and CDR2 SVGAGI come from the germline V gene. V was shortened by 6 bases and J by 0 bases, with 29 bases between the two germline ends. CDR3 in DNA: TGTGCCAGCAGCCGAGATGCTCAAATACAGTTTAGGAAAGTGAACACTGAAGCTTTCTTT. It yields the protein CASSRDAQIQFRKVNTEAFF.

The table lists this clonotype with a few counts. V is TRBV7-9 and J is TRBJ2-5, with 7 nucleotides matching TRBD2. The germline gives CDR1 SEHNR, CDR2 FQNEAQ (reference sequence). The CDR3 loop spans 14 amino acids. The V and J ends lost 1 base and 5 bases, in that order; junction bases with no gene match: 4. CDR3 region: CASSLETSRETQYF. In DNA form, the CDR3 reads TGTGCCAGCAGCTTAGAGACTAGCCGGGAGACCCAGTACTTC.

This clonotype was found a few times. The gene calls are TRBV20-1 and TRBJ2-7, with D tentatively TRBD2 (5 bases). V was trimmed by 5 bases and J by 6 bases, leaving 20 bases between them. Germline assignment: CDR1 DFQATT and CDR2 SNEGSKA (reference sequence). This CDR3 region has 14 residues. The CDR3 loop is CSAPLGGLGAEQYF. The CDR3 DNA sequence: TGCAGTGCTCCCTTGGGTGGGCTGGGAGCCGAGCAGTACTTC.

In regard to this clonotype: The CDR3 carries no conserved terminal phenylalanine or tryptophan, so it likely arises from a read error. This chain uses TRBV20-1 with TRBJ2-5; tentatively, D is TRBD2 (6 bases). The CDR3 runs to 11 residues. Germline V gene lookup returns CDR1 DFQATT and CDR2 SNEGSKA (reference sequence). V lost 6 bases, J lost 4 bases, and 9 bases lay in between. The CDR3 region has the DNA TGCAGTGCCAGGGACTTAGAGACCCAGTACATC. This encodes CSARDLETQYI.

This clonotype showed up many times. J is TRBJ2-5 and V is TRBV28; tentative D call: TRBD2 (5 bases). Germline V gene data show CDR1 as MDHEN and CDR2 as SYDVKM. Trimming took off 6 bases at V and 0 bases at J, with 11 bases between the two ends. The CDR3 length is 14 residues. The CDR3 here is CASRSFGDQETQYF. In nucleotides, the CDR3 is TGTGCCAGCAGGAGCTTCGGGGACCAAGAGACCCAGTACTTC.

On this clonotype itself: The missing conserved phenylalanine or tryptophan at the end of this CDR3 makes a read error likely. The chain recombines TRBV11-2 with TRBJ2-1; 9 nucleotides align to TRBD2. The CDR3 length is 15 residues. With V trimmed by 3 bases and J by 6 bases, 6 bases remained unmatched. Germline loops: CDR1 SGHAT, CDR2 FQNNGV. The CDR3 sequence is CASSLGAGGRNEQFL. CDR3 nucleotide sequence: TGTGCCAGCAGCTTGGGGGCGGGAGGGCGCAATGAGCAGTTCCTC.

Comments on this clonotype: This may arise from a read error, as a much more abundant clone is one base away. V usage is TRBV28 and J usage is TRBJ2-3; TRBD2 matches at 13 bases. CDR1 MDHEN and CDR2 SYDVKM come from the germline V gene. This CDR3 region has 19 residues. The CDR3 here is CACSPGLAGVLGSTDTQYF. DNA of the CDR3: TGTGCCTGCAGCCCCGGACTAGCGGGAGTCCTAGGATCCACAGATACGCAGTATTTT.

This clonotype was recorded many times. The DNA of the CDR3 is TGTGCCAGCGCCGGGCCCCTAAGTGAGCAGTACTTC. Protein sequence: CASAGPLSEQYF. V is TRBV27 and J is TRBJ2-7; D is undetermined. The length of the CDR3 is 12 residues. Trimming took off 8 bases at V and 7 bases at J, with 15 bases between the two ends. Germline lookup yields CDR1 MNHEY and CDR2 SMNVEV (reference sequence).

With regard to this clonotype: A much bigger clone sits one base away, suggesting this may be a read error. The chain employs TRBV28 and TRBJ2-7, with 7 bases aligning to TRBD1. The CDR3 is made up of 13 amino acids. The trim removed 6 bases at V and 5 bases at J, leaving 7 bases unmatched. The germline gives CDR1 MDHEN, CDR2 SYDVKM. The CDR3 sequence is CASSDRALHEQYF. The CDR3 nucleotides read TGTGCCAGCAGCGACAGGGCCCTCCACGAGCAGTACTTC.

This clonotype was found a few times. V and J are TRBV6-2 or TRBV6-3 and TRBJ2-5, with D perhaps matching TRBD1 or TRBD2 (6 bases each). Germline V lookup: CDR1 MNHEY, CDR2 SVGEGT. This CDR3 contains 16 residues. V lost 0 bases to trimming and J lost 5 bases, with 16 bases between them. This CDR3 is CASSYSARGRGETQYF. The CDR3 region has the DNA TGTGCCAGCAGTTACTCTGCCCGGGGGCGCGGGGAGACCCAGTACTTC.

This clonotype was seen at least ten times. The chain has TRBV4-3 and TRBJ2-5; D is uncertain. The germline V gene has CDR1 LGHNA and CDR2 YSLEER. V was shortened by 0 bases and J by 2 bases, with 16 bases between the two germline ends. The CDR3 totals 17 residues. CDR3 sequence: CASSQDHGITLQETQYF. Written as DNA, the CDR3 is TGCGCCAGCAGCCAAGATCATGGTATAACACTTCAAGAGACCCAGTACTTC.

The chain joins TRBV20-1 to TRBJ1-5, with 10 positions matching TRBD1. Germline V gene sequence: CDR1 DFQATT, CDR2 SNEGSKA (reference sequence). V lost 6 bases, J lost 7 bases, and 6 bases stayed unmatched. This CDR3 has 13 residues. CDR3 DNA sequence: TGCAGTGCCGCCGGGACAGGGGTCCAGCCCCAGCATTTT. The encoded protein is CSAAGTGVQPQHF.

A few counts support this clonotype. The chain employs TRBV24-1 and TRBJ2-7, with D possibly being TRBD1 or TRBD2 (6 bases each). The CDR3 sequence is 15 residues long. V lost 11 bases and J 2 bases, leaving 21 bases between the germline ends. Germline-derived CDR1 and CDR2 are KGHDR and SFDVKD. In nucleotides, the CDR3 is TGTGCCATACTACTCCCGAGGGGGGAGACCTACGAGCAGTACTTC. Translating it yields CAILLPRGETYEQYF.